These T cell receptor beta chains were read from a single sample in a study of shared clonotypes between healthy human individuals. Clones were read by immunoSEQ multiplex PCR, and TCRdb kept only the in-frame ones, dropping some. The table shows some 2,100,000 clones, with 93% occurring only once. The sample comprised naive CD8+ T cells from PBMCs. These receptors all come from a man between 18 and 35 years old in good health. Some clones in this sample may be carry-over from other donors' samples. CDR3s include the opening cysteine and the closing phenylalanine or tryptophan. The D gene is left open where the match is weak. Size tells how often a clone was seen (once, few, many) or the class of an expanded clone, and some rows leave it out.

CDR3aa: CSASKTQYF
CDR3nt: TGCAGTGCTAGCAAGACCCAGTACTTC
abundance: -
j_gene: TRBJ2-5
v_gene: TRBV20-1
d_gene: -

CDR3aa: CASSLFTSGVSQETQYF
CDR3nt: TGTGCCAGCAGCCTATTTACTAGCGGGGTATCCCAAGAGACCCAGTACTTC
abundance: once
j_gene: TRBJ2-5
v_gene: TRBV5-6
d_gene: TRBD2

CDR3aa: CASSPKGLANNEQFF
CDR3nt: TGTGCCAGCAGTCCCAAGGGACTAGCGAACAATGAGCAGTTCTTC
abundance: -
j_gene: TRBJ2-1
v_gene: TRBV28
d_gene: TRBD2

CDR3aa: CASSYSPGGVPQHF
CDR3nt: TGTGCCAGCAGTTACTCTCCCGGGGGGGTGCCCCAGCATTTT
abundance: -
j_gene: TRBJ1-5
v_gene: TRBV6-5
d_gene: -

CDR3aa: CASSEVRGTGELFF
CDR3nt: TGTGCCAGCAGCGAAGTTAGAGGAACCGGGGAGCTGTTTTTT
abundance: -
j_gene: TRBJ2-2
v_gene: TRBV7-9
d_gene: -

CDR3aa: CASTPWEQGYGYTF
CDR3nt: TGTGCCAGCACCCCCTGGGAACAGGGCTATGGCTACACCTTC
abundance: -
j_gene: TRBJ1-2
v_gene: TRBV7-9
d_gene: -

CDR3aa: CASSLDRGSNEQFF
CDR3nt: TGTGCCAGCAGTTTGGACAGGGGTTCGAATGAGCAGTTCTTC
abundance: -
j_gene: TRBJ2-1
v_gene: TRBV27
d_gene: TRBD1

CDR3aa: CASSSSWNPAYEQYF
CDR3nt: TGTGCCAGCAGTTCCTCGTGGAACCCGGCCTACGAGCAGTACTTC
abundance: -
j_gene: TRBJ2-7
v_gene: TRBV6-4
d_gene: -

CDR3aa: CASSPLKGVSEAFF
CDR3nt: TGTGCCAGCAGCCCCTTAAAGGGGGTCTCTGAAGCTTTCTTT
abundance: -
j_gene: TRBJ1-1
v_gene: TRBV7-9
d_gene: -

CDR3aa: CASSSGTSGNTGELFF
CDR3nt: TGTGCCAGCAGTTCCGGGACTAGCGGGAACACCGGGGAGCTGTTTTTT
abundance: -
j_gene: TRBJ2-2
v_gene: TRBV27
d_gene: TRBD2

CDR3aa: CASSSQGPGETQYF
CDR3nt: TGTGCCAGCAGCTCACAGGGGCCAGGCGAGACCCAGTACTTC
abundance: -
j_gene: TRBJ2-5
v_gene: TRBV7-2
d_gene: TRBD1